This TCR beta chain was captured by sequencing in a study of blood T cell repertoires in COVID-19. Authors' processing steps: By means of reference gene primer amplification, nucleated cell counts were estimated. The table came from immunoSEQ multiplex PCR; TCRdb's copy has only in-frame clones and leaves some out. The DNA was the basis for D and trimming; V, J and clone size are from that table. Of fewer than 400,000 clones listed, roughly 89% are singletons. Two negative PCRs, clearance, or symptom resolution characterized the recovered Cohort 3 donors. V shed 1 base and J shed 4 bases, with 8 bases lying between them. This CDR3 region has 12 residues. Per germline, CDR1 SQVTM and CDR2 ANQGSEA.

V and J are TRBV29-1 and TRBJ2-7; no clear D. Sequences were obtained from PBMCs or T cells enriched from blood (not recorded which). This TCR derives from a woman in her thirties who had recovered from COVID-19. CDR3 in amino acids: CSVEVVRYEQYF. As DNA, the CDR3 is TGCAGCGTTGAAGTTGTGAGGTACGAGCAGTACTTC.